The clone carrying this T cell receptor (beta chain) was detected many times. Amplified TCR beta CDR3 regions came from RNA transcripts. TCR CDR3 regions were first amplified by RT-PCR with HTBI primers. Via MiXCR, TCRdb re-called the multiplex PCR reads, giving one row per CDR3 protein. The sample yields fewer than 350,000 distinct CDR3 sequences, 15% to 20% seen once. This specimen belongs to a study of T cells in Graves' hyperthyroidism and ophthalmopathy. Germline-derived CDR1 and CDR2 are SGHRS and YFSETQ. The CDR3 runs 14 residues. With 4 bases clipped from V and 8 bases from J, the junction kept 8 bases outside the gene matches.

Input material: blood. The sequence derives from a woman between 50 and 59 years old with Graves' hyperthyroidism. The chain has TRBV5-1 and TRBJ2-1, with TRBD2 matching over 8 bases. Written as DNA, the CDR3 is TGCGCCAGCAGCCAGAGCGGGAGAAGCGATGAGCAGTTCTTC. Protein: CASSQSGRSDEQFF.